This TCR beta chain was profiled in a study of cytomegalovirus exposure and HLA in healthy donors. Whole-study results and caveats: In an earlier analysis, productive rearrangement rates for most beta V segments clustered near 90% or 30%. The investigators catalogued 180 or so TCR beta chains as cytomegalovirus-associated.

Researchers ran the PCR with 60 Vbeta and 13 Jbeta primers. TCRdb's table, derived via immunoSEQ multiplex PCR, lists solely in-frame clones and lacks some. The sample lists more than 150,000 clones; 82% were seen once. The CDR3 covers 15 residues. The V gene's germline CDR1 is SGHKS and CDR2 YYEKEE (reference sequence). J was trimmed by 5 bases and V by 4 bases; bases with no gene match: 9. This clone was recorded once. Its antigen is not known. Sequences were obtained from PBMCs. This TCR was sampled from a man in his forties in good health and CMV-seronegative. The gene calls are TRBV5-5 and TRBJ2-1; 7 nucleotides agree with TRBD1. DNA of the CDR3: TGTGCCAGCAGCCTCACCAGGGGGACAGACAATGAGCAGTTCTTC. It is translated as CASSLTRGTDNEQFF.